The clone carrying this T cell receptor (beta chain) was recorded a few times. Its antigen remains unknown. The PCR had 60 Vbeta and 13 Jbeta primers. Assay used: immunoSEQ multiplex PCR; TCRdb lists only in-frame clones, some missing. The sample shows just over 150,000 clones, about 80% of them seen only once. The data stem from a study of cytomegalovirus exposure and HLA in healthy donors. Germline V gene sequence: CDR1 ENHRY, CDR2 SYGVKD. Trimming took 2 bases from V and 5 from J; bases not matched to a gene: 5. The CDR3 has 14 amino acids. Study conclusions and caveats: Roughly even sequencing depth across donors was the assumption behind the presence/absence analyses. High sensitivity and specificity were reportedly achieved when the classifier diagnosed cytomegalovirus status.

The sequencing sample was made of PBMCs. This chain connects TRBV10-3 to TRBJ1-1; TRBD1 matches 7 bases. The TCR was taken from a woman aged 45-65 years in good health and CMV-seropositive. The CDR3 region is CAISEPNRGTEAFF. In DNA, the CDR3 is TGTGCCATCAGTGAGCCAAACAGGGGTACTGAAGCTTTCTTT.